This T cell receptor beta chain stems from a study of T cell responses to AZD1222 COVID-19 vaccine. Germline lookup yields CDR1 MNHEY and CDR2 SMNVEV (reference sequence). V gave up 5 bases and J gave up 1 base, with 20 bases separating them. The CDR3 runs to 17 residues. TCRdb keeps only in-frame clones here, not all; method: immunoSEQ multiplex PCR. This table holds about 130,000 clones, approximately 85% found once. With respect to this clone: As yet, its antigen is unknown.

Study results and caveats: Reportedly, nearly half of unique spike TCRs recognized epitopes outside B.1.351/B.1.1.7 mutations. White British ancestry dominated among donors, who included more females, and clonal diversity was possibly underestimated. Repertoire sampling was restricted to post-peak T cell response timepoints.

This specimen was peripheral blood, taken on day 0 of MenACWY control vaccination. The clonotype comes from an adult in good health. The chain carries TRBV27 and TRBJ1-1, with TRBD1 as a possible D gene (6 bases). CDR3 sequence (DNA): TGTGCCAGCAGTCGACCCTCGGGACAAACTTGGAACACTGAAGCTTTCTTT. Amino acids: CASSRPSGQTWNTEAFF.